This T cell receptor (beta chain) was profiled in a study of blood T cells in healthy people across ages. Study in general: Capturing about one barcoded beta molecule per two T cells was achieved by template switching.

As regards this clonotype: Antigen unknown.

Next came a second PCR, run for about 7 to 12 cycles, which used a sample-barcoded 5' primer along with a J-beta primer mix. TCRdb re-called the 5' RACE reads with MiXCR, one entry per CDR3 protein. The repertoire holds about 1,400,000 distinct CDR3 sequences, approximately 59% seen once, with about 6.7% in the top ten. Study observations and caveats: While age rose, TCR beta diversity per million T cells dropped in a roughly linear way.

Material: blood. The clonotype comes from a man aged 18 to 35 in good health.

The chain's CDR3 is CASSLLTGAGETQYF. CDR3 DNA: TGTGCCAGCAGTTTACTGACAGGGGCCGGGGAGACCCAGTACTTC. The chain combines TRBV6-5 with TRBJ2-5, with 8 bases that match TRBD1. Trimming cost V 4 bases and J 5 bases; bases outside gene matches: 9. The CDR3 runs 15 residues. The germline V gene encodes CDR1 MNHEY and CDR2 SVGAGI.